This T cell receptor (beta chain) was sequenced during a study of blood T cell repertoires in COVID-19. Whole-study context: The United States, Italy and Spain provided the acute and convalescent COVID-19 samples. T cells, B-cell-depleted T cells, or PBMCs supplied cDNA or gDNA.

The count of this clone is one. Contact with a PCR-confirmed or clinician-diagnosed COVID-19 case occurred within 2 weeks of entry. Original data processing: By means of reference gene primer amplification, nucleated cell counts were estimated. Clones were read by immunoSEQ multiplex PCR, and TCRdb kept only the in-frame ones, dropping some. D and trimming come from the DNA, and the V and J calls and clone size come from that table. The repertoire consists of approximately 280,000 clones, with approximately 80% occurring once and the leading ten covering around 5%. Germline V gene lookup returns CDR1 SEHNR and CDR2 FQNEAQ (reference sequence). The CDR3 runs to 11 residues. Trimming cost V 10 bases and J 5 bases; bases outside gene matches: 5.

This sequence originates from a man aged 35 to 55 who had been exposed to COVID-19. The sequencing input was PBMCs or T cells enriched from blood (not recorded which). The chain couples TRBV7-9 to TRBJ2-7; 7 bases match TRBD1. CDR3 protein: CAIQGYDEQYF. DNA for the CDR3: TGTGCCATACAGGGGTACGACGAGCAGTACTTC.